This TCR beta chain was recovered during a study of blood T cell repertoires in COVID-19. Turning to the study itself: T cells, B-cell-depleted T cells, or PBMCs provided the cDNA or gDNA that served as material.

Authors' methods: The authors estimated nucleated cell counts from reference gene primer amplification. TCRdb's copy holds only in-frame clones and misses some; the assay was immunoSEQ multiplex PCR. Clonal size and the V and J genes are those of that table, whereas D and trimming came from the DNA. The sample yields hundreds of thousands of clones, roughly four fifths seen once. The CDR3 consists of 14 residues. Losses at the gene ends were 4 bases for V and 6 bases for J; bases not matched to a gene: 6. The germline gives CDR1 KGHDR, CDR2 SFDVKD. The sequence derives from an older man with acute or convalescent COVID-19. The sample taken for sequencing was peripheral blood. The chain carries TRBV24-1 and TRBJ1-2; 8 nucleotides line up with TRBD1. The DNA for the CDR3 is TGTGCCACCAGTGACTCGGACAGGGTCAATGGCTACACCTTC. Amino acid sequence: CATSDSDRVNGYTF.